The rows below give T cell receptor beta chains drawn from one sample of a study of T cells in Graves' hyperthyroidism and ophthalmopathy. TCRdb recomputed calls from the multiplex PCR reads with MiXCR, one row per CDR3 protein. The sample holds 450,000 to 600,000 distinct CDR3 sequences, 14% seen once. The sequencing input was blood. These receptors were taken from a woman between 40 and 50 years old with Graves' hyperthyroidism. The CDR3 runs from the conserved cysteine through the conserved F or W. A D gene is named only where the DNA matches it firmly. Only some rows state a clone size, as once, few, many or a class for expanded clones.

>TRBV7-9|NA|14|NA|TRBJ2-5
CASSLASRTETQYF
TGTGCCAGCAGCTTGGCCAGCCGCACAGAGACCCAGTACTTC
>TRBV7-6|few|15|TRBD1|TRBJ1-3
CASSLDRGHGNTIYF
TGTGCCAGCAGCTTAGACAGGGGGCACGGAAACACCATATATTTT
>TRBV28|many|13|NA|TRBJ2-3
CASGGPQIDTQYF
TGTGCCAGCGGGGGACCACAGATCGATACGCAGTATTTT
>TRBV9|few|13|NA|TRBJ2-1
CASSVVANNEQFF
TGTGCCAGCAGCGTAGTTGCGAACAATGAGCAGTTCTTC
>TRBV5-1|NA|15|NA|TRBJ2-2
CASSLASGGTGELFF
TGCGCCAGCAGCTTGGCCAGTGGGGGCACCGGGGAGCTGTTTTTT
>TRBV14|few|16|NA|TRBJ2-7
CASSQDSGQSTYEQYF
TGTGCCAGCAGCCAAGATTCTGGGCAGTCTACCTACGAGCAGTACTTC
>TRBV6-1|NA|15|NA|TRBJ2-2
CASTPGLHNTGKLFF
TGTGCCAGCACCCCTGGTCTCCATAACACCGGGAAGCTGTTTTTT
>TRBV7-8|NA|14|TRBD1|TRBJ1-5
CATADRDRNQPQHF
TGTGCTACCGCCGACAGGGATCGCAATCAGCCCCAGCATTTT
>TRBV28|many|18|TRBD2|TRBJ2-7
CASSRPPGSSGRSYEQYF
TGTGCCAGCAGCCGCCCTCCGGGGAGTAGCGGGAGATCCTACGAGCAGTACTTC
>TRBV27|few|15|NA|TRBJ2-3
CASSFFYSSTDTQYF
TGTGCCAGCAGTTTTTTTTACAGCAGCACAGATACGCAGTATTTT
>TRBV5-1|many|14|NA|TRBJ2-3
CASSLDQLTDTQYF
TGCGCCAGCAGCTTGGACCAGCTCACAGATACGCAGTATTTT